This T cell receptor (beta chain) was captured in a study of neurological immune-mediated disorders (dated by TCRdb to about 2019). Some background on the complete study: Peripheral blood TCR-beta repertoires from HTLV-I-associated myelopathy (HAM/TSP) patients, multiple sclerosis patients and healthy controls were compared by UMI-based sequencing. The roughly 110 TCR-beta libraries covered PBMC samples along with longitudinal samples, technical triplicates, and paired sorted CD4+ and CD8+ T-cell subsets. The cohort was made up of about 66 subjects, consisting of roughly 15 HAM/TSP patients, around 35 multiple sclerosis patients and around 20 healthy controls.

V was cut back by 2 bases and J by 7 bases, leaving a gap of 18 bases between them. CDR1 and CDR2 are drawn from the germline V gene (reference sequence): DFQATT, SNEGSKA. The CDR3 sequence holds 14 residues, the cysteine and phenylalanine included. Only the CDR3 DNA stays, 42 bases, in frame from base 1. Libraries from unsorted PBMCs were made from 2 million PBMCs kept in RNAlater at -80 degrees C until RNA extraction. Peripheral blood was subjected to Ficoll-Hypaque density gradient centrifugation to isolate PBMCs, which were then cryopreserved in liquid nitrogen. Overall study results and their limits: No identical CDR3 amino acid sequences were shared among expanded clones across subjects, suggesting private TCR-beta repertoires in all groups. TCR clonal expansion was highest in HAM/TSP patients and lowest in MS patients, with MS patients falling below even healthy controls.

The table lists this clonotype with many counts. The specificity of this receptor is unknown. No much larger clonotype is one base removed from it; base qualities were not supplied. To synthesize cDNA, template-switch 5'RACE was performed with a primer carrying a 10-nucleotide random unique molecular identifier so that each TCR transcript was tagged. Every sequencing run covered 15-18 subjects and yielded more than 170 million TCR-beta sequences. The RNeasy kit was used for extraction of total RNA. The KAPA Real-time Library Amplification kit was used to amplify TCR-beta VDJ regions with primers targeting the TCR constant region and the 5'RACE anchor. A first PCR added sample indexes and Illumina adaptors, after which a second PCR increased the library yield. The roughly 650 bp TCR product was size-selected on a 2% E-gel SizeSelection system after Ampure bead purification. Before pooling, library quality was assessed on a Bioanalyzer, concentration was determined with Qubit, and library quantification was performed with the Kapa Library Quantification kit. Libraries were sequenced paired-end 2 x 150 bp on an Illumina HiSeq 2500. To increase sequence diversity, roughly 25-31% phiX was spiked into each library pool. The study's processing was this. Quality-filtered reads were processed with the UMI-based MiGEC pipeline, and over 85% of raw TCR sequences were removed by the MiGEC pipeline during error correction. IMGT germline references were used for alignment of VDJ genes, and clonotypes were defined by a unique CDR3 amino acid sequence together with V-J genes. Clonal expansion, Shannon diversity and CDR3 relatedness (CalcPairwiseDistances, ClusterSamples) were evaluated with VDJtools, and phylogenetic trees were built with CLCbio workbench. Clones with at least 8 unique UMIs were defined as expanded, with this threshold being based on coefficient-of-variation modelling across technical triplicates. The public sequencing data were trimmed at Q25 with fastp and processed into clonotypes with MiXCR by TCRdb, which kept only in-frame beta chains. Rows are combined by CDR3 protein, so each entry shows the most common genes and DNA. The V and J calls and clone size come from TCRdb's table, not from the authors' own analysis. This sample gives about 59,000 distinct CDR3 sequences in total; over 9.5% of them show up just once. Around 10% of the sample is taken by the ten largest.

This receptor was obtained from a woman aged 60 to 75 with HTLV-1-associated myelopathy (HAM/TSP). The source material was PBMCs. This sequence uses TRBV20-1 and TRBJ2-7; D gene: possibly TRBD2, on 7 matching bases. The nucleotides are TGCAGTGCTAGACGAGGCGGGGGCGCCGGGGAGCAGTACTTC. Translated, it reads CSARRGGGAGEQYF.